Included here is one TCR beta chain sequence, with context. Its antigen target is currently unknown. With a much larger clone just one base away, this may be a read error. Library method: PCR. Sequencing relied on an Illumina HiSeq 4000. High-throughput sequencing was used to profile the TCR beta-chain CDR3 region of every patient. On the authors' methods: A classifier to discriminate distant-metastatic papillary thyroid cancer patients was built from CDR3 differences across clinicopathological groups. Repertoire diversity was assessed with the Shannon index, and tumor-blood repertoire similarity with the Morisita-Horn index. TCRdb trimmed public reads at Q25 via fastp, called clones via MiXCR and kept in-frame beta chains. For this entry, the V and J calls and clone size follow TCRdb and not the study's own pipeline. This sample comprises roughly 90,000 clones, 14% to 15% of them detected only once. Roughly 3.9% of the sample is in the top ten clones.

None of the patients had been given any treatment before thyroid surgery. Using T-cell receptor beta sequencing, the study looked back at clinical samples from patients collected from the early 2010s to the late 2010s. The data were taken from a study of metastatic and nonmetastatic thyroid tumors (dated by TCRdb to the early 2020s). About the investigation overall: For patients with malignant and with benign thyroid disease, the researchers compared repertoires between peripheral blood samples and tumor or nodule tissue samples. The study at large found these results: In both blood and tumor samples, TCR beta diversity was reported to be significantly higher in malignant tumors than in benign nodules.

The source of this sequence is a female donor with papillary thyroid cancer or a benign thyroid nodule (not recorded which). Some clones in this sample may be carry-over from other donors' samples. Sequences were obtained from blood.

The nucleotides are TGCGCCAGCAGCCAAGTAACTTCCGAGAGCACAGATACGCAGTATTTT. Translated, it reads CASSQVTSESTDTQYF. The chain is assembled from TRBV4-1 and TRBJ2-3; no D gene is confidently identified. The CDR3, from cysteine to phenylalanine, totals 16 residues. Only CDR3 DNA remains: 48 bases, in frame from the first base. The CDR1 and CDR2 encoded by the germline V gene are MGHRA and YSYEKL. Trimming removed 1 base from V and 0 bases from J, leaving 11 bases between the germline ends.